Listed below are T cell receptor beta chains from one sample, sequenced in a study. TCRdb re-called the RT-PCR reads with MiXCR, one entry per CDR3 protein. The sample includes more than 600,000 distinct CDR3 sequences, 12% to 15% of them seen just once. Sample: memory CD4+ T cells from blood. These receptors were taken from a female donor in good health, serving as a healthy control. Both conserved end residues are part of each CDR3. Fields, in order: J gene, V gene, clone size, D gene, CDR3 protein, CDR3 DNA. The D gene is left open where the match is weak. Not every row has a clone size; where given, it reads once, few, many or a size class.

TRBJ2-3 | TRBV5-1 | . | . | CASSLRQGQDTQYF | TGCGCCAGCAGCTTGAGGCAGGGGCAAGATACGCAGTATTTT
TRBJ2-7 | TRBV7-6 | few | TRBD1 | CASSLAILRGPYEQYF | TGTGCCAGCAGCTTAGCGATTTTGAGGGGGCCCTACGAGCAGTACTTC
TRBJ1-1 | TRBV28 | . | TRBD1 | CASSSGTGLIYEAFF | TGTGCCAGCAGTTCCGGGACAGGGCTAATTTATGAAGCTTTCTTT
TRBJ2-2 | TRBV5-1 | . | TRBD2 | CASSFRLAGAGELFF | TGCGCCAGCAGCTTCCGCCTAGCGGGAGCCGGGGAGCTGTTTTTT
TRBJ2-3 | TRBV7-9 | few | . | CASSLSGGGDTQYF | TGTGCCAGCAGCCTCTCCGGGGGCGGAGATACGCAGTATTTT
TRBJ2-1 | TRBV7-3 | . | TRBD1 | CASSLTGQSSYNEQFF | TGTGCCAGCAGCCTAACGGGACAGAGCTCCTACAATGAGCAGTTCTTC
TRBJ2-3 | TRBV5-1 | many | TRBD1 | CASSGWTGSDTQYF | TGCGCCAGCAGCGGATGGACAGGGTCAGATACGCAGTATTTT
TRBJ1-1 | TRBV18 | few | TRBD1 | CASSPLGTGAVEAFF | TGTGCCAGCTCACCTCTCGGGACAGGGGCTGTTGAAGCTTTCTTT
TRBJ2-7 | TRBV4-2 | . | . | CASSQGSGDLREQYF | TGTGCCAGCAGCCAAGGGAGCGGAGACCTACGTGAGCAGTACTTC
TRBJ2-2 | TRBV7-7 | few | . | CASSFRVGHTGELFF | TGTGCTAGCAGCTTCCGGGTAGGGCACACCGGGGAGCTGTTTTTT
TRBJ2-2 | TRBV9 | few | . | CASSRYSTGELFF | TGTGCCAGCAGCCGTTACTCCACCGGGGAGCTGTTTTTT
TRBJ1-5 | TRBV12-3/TRBV12-4 | . | . | CASSLQDLNQPQHF | TGTGCCAGCAGTTTACAGGACCTCAATCAGCCCCAGCATTTT
TRBJ1-2 | TRBV5-8 | . | . | CASSAPGTVNYGYTF | TGTGCCAGCAGCGCACCCGGGACGGTGAACTATGGCTACACCTTC
TRBJ2-7 | TRBV20-1 | . | . | CSARGHGNSNEQYF | TGCAGTGCTAGAGGTCACGGCAACTCCAATGAGCAGTACTTC
TRBJ2-1 | TRBV20-1 | few | . | CSAIDRARSGEQFF | TGCAGTGCCATAGACAGGGCCCGTAGCGGTGAGCAGTTCTTC
TRBJ1-2 | TRBV6-5 | . | TRBD1 | CASSSTTGEGYGYTF | TGTGCCAGCAGCTCGACGACAGGGGAGGGCTATGGCTACACCTTC
TRBJ2-5 | TRBV28 | . | . | CASSLTRSVETQYF | TGTGCCAGCAGTTTAACTCGGTCCGTGGAGACCCAGTACTTC
TRBJ2-1 | TRBV11-2 | . | TRBD1 | CASSPSRDSTSPHEQFF | TGTGCCAGCAGCCCAAGCCGGGACAGCACCTCCCCCCATGAGCAGTTCTTC
TRBJ1-1 | TRBV24-1 | . | . | CATSDSQGITEAFF | TGTGCCACCAGTGATAGCCAGGGTATCACTGAAGCTTTCTTT
TRBJ2-5 | TRBV5-1 | . | . | CASSFMAGPTQETQYF | TGCGCCAGCAGCTTTATGGCGGGACCAACCCAAGAGACCCAGTACTTC
TRBJ2-7 | TRBV14 | . | TRBD2 | CASSQARTSGGGYYEQYF | TGTGCCAGCAGCCAAGCTCGGACTAGCGGGGGGGGATACTACGAGCAGTACTTC
TRBJ2-7 | TRBV7-9 | . | TRBD2 | CASSWGGIDEQYF | TGTGCCAGTTCCTGGGGGGGAATAGACGAGCAGTACTTC
TRBJ2-3 | TRBV30 | . | . | CAWSGGDGADTQYF | TGTGCCTGGAGTGGGGGAGATGGTGCAGATACGCAGTATTTT
TRBJ1-5 | TRBV28 | . | . | CASSLLGTDTQPQHF | TGTGCCAGCAGTTTATTGGGGACGGATACGCAGCCCCAGCATTTT
TRBJ1-5 | TRBV2 | many | TRBD1 | CASSGTGENQPQHF | TGTGCCAGCAGCGGGACAGGGGAAAATCAGCCCCAGCATTTT
TRBJ2-5 | TRBV7-3 | . | TRBD2 | CASRRSGLAGETQYF | TGTGCCAGCAGACGCTCGGGACTAGCGGGAGAGACCCAGTACTTC
TRBJ2-3 | TRBV5-4 | . | . | CASSHPKPTDTQYF | TGTGCCAGCAGCCACCCGAAACCCACAGATACGCAGTATTTT
TRBJ2-1 | TRBV7-2 | . | TRBD2 | CASRLGGWNRINEQFF | TGTGCCAGCAGATTGGGGGGGTGGAACAGGATAAATGAGCAGTTCTTC
TRBJ1-3 | TRBV11-2 | . | . | CASSFAGASSGNTIYF | TGTGCCAGCAGCTTCGCCGGGGCTTCCTCTGGAAACACCATATATTTT
TRBJ2-3 | TRBV29-1 | . | . | CSATPVELTDTQYF | TGCAGCGCCACACCGGTCGAGTTGACAGATACGCAGTATTTT
TRBJ2-7 | TRBV12-3/TRBV12-4 | . | . | CASSLSLRAYEQYF | TGTGCCAGCAGTTTATCGCTTCGGGCCTACGAGCAGTACTTC
TRBJ1-1 | TRBV6-5 | . | TRBD1 | CASRTRGAGQGEAFF | TGTGCCAGCAGGACAAGAGGGGCCGGACAGGGTGAAGCTTTCTTT
TRBJ1-1 | TRBV7-2 | . | . | CASSLVWRDGEAFF | TGTGCCAGCAGCTTAGTTTGGAGGGATGGTGAAGCTTTCTTT
TRBJ2-5 | TRBV3-1 | few | . | CASSQPQGLETQYF | TGTGCCAGCAGCCAGCCCCAGGGATTGGAGACCCAGTACTTC
TRBJ1-5 | TRBV19 | many | . | CASGGSARGQPQHF | TGTGCCAGTGGGGGCTCGGCTCGTGGTCAGCCCCAGCATTTT
TRBJ1-2 | TRBV6-4 | . | . | CASSEGHPNYGYTF | TGTGCCAGCAGTGAGGGACATCCAAACTATGGCTACACCTTC
TRBJ1-4 | TRBV11-2 | many | . | CASSLGRTANEKLFF | TGTGCCAGCAGCTTAGGGCGGACGGCTAATGAAAAACTGTTTTTT
TRBJ1-1 | TRBV7-2 | few | . | CASSSLPAGNTEAFF | TGTGCCAGCAGCTCCCTACCCGCAGGGAACACTGAAGCTTTCTTT
TRBJ2-2 | TRBV27 | . | . | CASSPAGGPNTGELFF | TGTGCCAGCAGTCCAGCCGGGGGCCCGAACACCGGGGAGCTGTTTTTT
TRBJ1-1 | TRBV10-2 | many | . | CASSESNGDTEAFF | TGCGCCAGCAGTGAGTCGAATGGGGACACTGAAGCTTTCTTT
TRBJ1-6 | TRBV10-3 | many | . | CAISTQGGVNSPLHF | TGTGCCATCAGCACACAAGGAGGTGTTAATTCACCCCTCCACTTT
TRBJ2-1 | TRBV6-5 | many | TRBD2 | CASSSTSGSTFF | TGTGCCAGCAGTTCGACTAGCGGGAGCACGTTCTTC
TRBJ1-2 | TRBV27 | many | . | CASSSQATSYGYTF | TGTGCCAGCAGTTCCCAAGCGACGTCCTATGGCTACACCTTC
TRBJ2-1 | TRBV12-3/TRBV12-4 | . | . | CASSLNRAGSSYNEQFF | TGTGCCAGCAGTTTAAATAGGGCTGGGAGCTCCTACAATGAGCAGTTCTTC
TRBJ1-1 | TRBV20-1 | few | TRBD1 | CSAKGGGGNTEAFF | TGCAGTGCCAAAGGGGGCGGTGGGAACACTGAAGCTTTCTTT
TRBJ2-2 | TRBV7-3 | once | TRBD2 | CASSLLTSGGRGLFF | TGTGCCAGCAGCCTCCTGACTAGCGGGGGCCGGGGGCTGTTTTTT
TRBJ1-3 | TRBV7-2 | many | TRBD1 | CASSSQTGQGNTIYF | TGTGCCAGCAGCTCCCAGACGGGACAGGGGAACACCATATATTTT
TRBJ2-3 | TRBV7-3 | . | . | CASSPSSYTQYF | TGTGCCAGCAGCCCCTCTAGCTATACGCAGTATTTT
TRBJ2-2 | TRBV6-4 | . | . | CASSDGSGTGELFF | TGTGCCAGCAGTGACGGGAGCGGGACCGGGGAGCTGTTTTTT
TRBJ2-7 | TRBV7-2 | . | . | CASMDRDGPLYFDYEQYF | TGTGCCAGCATGGATCGGGACGGACCTCTTTATTTTGACTACGAGCAGTACTTC
TRBJ1-5 | TRBV12-3/TRBV12-4 | . | . | CASSQTGGHQPQHF | TGTGCCAGCAGTCAGACGGGGGGCCATCAGCCCCAGCATTTT
TRBJ2-1 | TRBV7-2 | many | . | CASSLGPERNEQFF | TGTGCCAGCAGCCTGGGGCCCGAGAGGAATGAGCAGTTCTTC
TRBJ2-5 | TRBV5-1 | few | . | CASSLEVGAETQYF | TGCGCCAGCAGCTTGGAGGTGGGGGCGGAGACCCAGTACTTC
TRBJ1-5 | TRBV5-1 | . | . | CASSLNGGDQPQHF | TGCGCCAGCAGCTTGAATGGGGGGGATCAGCCCCAGCATTTT